Listed below are T cell receptor beta chains from one sample, sequenced in a study of T cells in Graves' hyperthyroidism and ophthalmopathy. TCRdb independently ran MiXCR on the multiplex PCR reads; one entry per CDR3 protein. The sample yields about 690,000 distinct CDR3 sequences, 17% seen once. Sequenced input: blood. All receptors derive from a man between 50 and 59 years old with Graves' hyperthyroidism. Both conserved end residues are part of each CDR3. The D gene is left open where the match is weak. Size tells how often a clone was seen (once, few, many) or the class of an expanded clone, and some rows leave it out.

TRBJ2-1	TRBV28	-	few	CASSLPRGNEQFF	TGTGCCAGCAGTTTACCCCGGGGTAATGAGCAGTTCTTC
TRBJ2-1	TRBV5-1	TRBD2	-	CASSLGLAGGGGNEQFF	TGCGCCAGCAGCTTAGGGTTAGCGGGAGGAGGTGGCAATGAGCAGTTCTTC
TRBJ2-1	TRBV6-1	TRBD2	-	CASSPAGKSYNEQFF	TGTGCCAGCAGTCCAGCGGGAAAATCCTACAATGAGCAGTTCTTC
TRBJ2-2	TRBV3-1	-	many	CASSQSGELFF	TGTGCCAGCAGCCAGTCCGGGGAGCTGTTTTTT
TRBJ2-2	TRBV5-1	TRBD2	many	CASSLELATNTGELFF	TGCGCCAGCAGCTTGGAACTAGCGACGAACACCGGGGAGCTGTTTTTT
TRBJ2-1	TRBV3-1	TRBD2	few	CASSQAGSGRRNEQFF	TGTGCCAGCAGCCAAGCGGGTAGCGGGAGAAGGAATGAGCAGTTCTTC
TRBJ2-3	TRBV5-1	TRBD2	-	CASSFASGTTDTQYF	TGCGCCAGCAGCTTTGCTAGCGGGACGACAGATACGCAGTATTTT
TRBJ2-1	TRBV20-1	TRBD2	many	CSARAPGLGVNEQFF	TGCAGTGCTAGAGCGCCGGGACTAGGGGTCAATGAGCAGTTCTTC
TRBJ2-4	TRBV15	-	-	CATSSPRLGRAKNIQYF	TGTGCCACCAGCAGCCCAAGGTTAGGTCGCGCCAAAAACATTCAGTACTTC
TRBJ1-2	TRBV13	-	-	CASSSTLDYGYTF	TGTGCCAGCAGCTCAACCCTAGACTATGGCTACACCTTC
TRBJ2-7	TRBV7-9	-	few	CASSPEFGTYEQYF	TGTGCCAGCAGCCCCGAGTTTGGAACCTACGAGCAGTACTTC
TRBJ1-5	TRBV9	-	-	CASSVGQGRVVNQPEHF	TGTGCCAGCAGCGTAGGGCAGGGGAGGGTTGTCAATCAGCCCGAGCATTTT
TRBJ1-6	TRBV27	-	many	CASRWLGGGNSPLHF	TGTGCCAGCAGGTGGTTGGGGGGAGGCAATTCACCCCTCCACTTT
TRBJ2-1	TRBV12-3/TRBV12-4	-	many	CASNEPGTENNEQFF	TGTGCCAGCAACGAGCCCGGGACGGAAAACAATGAGCAGTTCTTC
TRBJ1-1	TRBV28	-	many	CATHSETEAFF	TGTGCCACCCACAGCGAGACTGAAGCTTTCTTT
TRBJ2-2	TRBV18	TRBD2	few	CASSPPMLAGVTGELFF	TGTGCCAGCTCACCACCGATGCTAGCGGGAGTCACCGGGGAGCTGTTTTTT
TRBJ1-3	TRBV30	-	once	CAWSGSGNTIYF	TGTGCCTGGAGTGGAAGCGGAAACACCATATATTTT
TRBJ2-7	TRBV28	TRBD1	many	CASNHPGTGGSYEQYF	TGTGCCAGCAACCACCCCGGGACAGGGGGTTCCTACGAGCAGTACTTC
TRBJ1-2	TRBV2	-	many	CASSEAQVVAGYTF	TGTGCCAGCAGTGAAGCGCAGGTCGTTGCTGGCTACACCTTC